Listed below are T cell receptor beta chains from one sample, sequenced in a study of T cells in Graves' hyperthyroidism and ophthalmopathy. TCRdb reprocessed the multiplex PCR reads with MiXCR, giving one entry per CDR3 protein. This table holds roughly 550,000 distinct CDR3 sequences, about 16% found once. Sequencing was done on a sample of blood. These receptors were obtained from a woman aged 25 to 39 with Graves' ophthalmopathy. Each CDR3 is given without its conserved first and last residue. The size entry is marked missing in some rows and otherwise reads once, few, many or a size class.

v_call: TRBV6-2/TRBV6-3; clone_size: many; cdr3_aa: ASRSFSGTSNNEQF
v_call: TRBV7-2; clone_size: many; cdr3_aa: ASSLATSGRGELF
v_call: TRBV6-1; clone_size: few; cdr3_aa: ASSSGTGAITGELF
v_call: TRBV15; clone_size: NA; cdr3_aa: ATSKSGIRITGELF
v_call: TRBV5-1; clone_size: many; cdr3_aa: ASSLDTGAAYEQY
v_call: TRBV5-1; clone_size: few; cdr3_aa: ASKKEGDSYNEQF
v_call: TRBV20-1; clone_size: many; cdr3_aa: SARDGASGGELF
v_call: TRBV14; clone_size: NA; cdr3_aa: ASSQGTPRRFNEQF
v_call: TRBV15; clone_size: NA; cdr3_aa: ATSREGFVDTEAF
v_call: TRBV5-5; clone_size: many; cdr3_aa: ASSFRTANTEAF
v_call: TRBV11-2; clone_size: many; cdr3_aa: ASSLEALAGVDEQF
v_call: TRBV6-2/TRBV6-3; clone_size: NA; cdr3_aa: ASTQGQDNQPQH
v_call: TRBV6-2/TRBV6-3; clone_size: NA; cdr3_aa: ASSLREGGIAGELF
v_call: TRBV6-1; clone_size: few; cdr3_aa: ASRFLAGRNTGELF
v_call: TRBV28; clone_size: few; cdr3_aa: VAGLYTEAF
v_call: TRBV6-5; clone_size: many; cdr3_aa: ASSYRRGLDDTEAF
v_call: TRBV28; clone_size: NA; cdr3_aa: ASSSPGSGDTIY
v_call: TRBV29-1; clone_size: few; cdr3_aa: SVGAGGLEAF
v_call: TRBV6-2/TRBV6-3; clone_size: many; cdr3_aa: ASSYNPPGTSGRFPREQY
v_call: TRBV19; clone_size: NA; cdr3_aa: ASSIGRGEGYNEQF
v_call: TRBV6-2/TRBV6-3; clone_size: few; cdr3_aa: ASSRSSTASYEQY
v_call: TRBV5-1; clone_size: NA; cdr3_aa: ASSWGGTGDQPQH
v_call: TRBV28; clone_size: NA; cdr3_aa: ASSLYLAGVQETQY
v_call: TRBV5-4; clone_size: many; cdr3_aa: ASSLVGAGYNEQF
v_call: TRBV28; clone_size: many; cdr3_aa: ASSLWGNTDTQY
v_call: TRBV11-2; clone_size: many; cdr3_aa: ASSLQAGRGYEQY
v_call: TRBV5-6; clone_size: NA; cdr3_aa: ASSPGTGIPYEQY
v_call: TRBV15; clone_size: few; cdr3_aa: ATSVGLAADTQY
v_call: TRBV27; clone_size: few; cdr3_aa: ASTQGTSGSAYNEQF
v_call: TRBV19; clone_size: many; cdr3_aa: ASSIYENTGELF
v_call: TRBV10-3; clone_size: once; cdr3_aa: AILYGGTQY
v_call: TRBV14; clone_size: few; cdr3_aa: ASSSDLEDEQY
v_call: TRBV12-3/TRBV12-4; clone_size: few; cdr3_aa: ASSLQGQGYT
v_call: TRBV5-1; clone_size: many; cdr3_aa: ASSPSGGRKSEQY
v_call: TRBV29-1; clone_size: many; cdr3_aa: SVGQTGSEAF
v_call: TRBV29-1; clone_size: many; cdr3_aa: SVATDLAGVDLSDTQY
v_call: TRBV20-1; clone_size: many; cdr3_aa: SASRVTKAKNIQY
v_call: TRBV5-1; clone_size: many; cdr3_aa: ASSSNWGGIEAF
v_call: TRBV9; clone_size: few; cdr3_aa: ASSVGPTATLL
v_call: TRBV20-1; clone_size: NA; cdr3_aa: SVGGGSEAF
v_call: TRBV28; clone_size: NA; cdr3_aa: ASSPLTEWSGEQF
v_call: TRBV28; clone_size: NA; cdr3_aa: ASSRLEPYEQY
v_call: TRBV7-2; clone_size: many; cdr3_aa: ASTKRASLYQETQY